A selection of T cell receptor beta chains follows, all from one sample in a study of cytomegalovirus exposure and HLA in healthy donors. Measured with immunoSEQ multiplex PCR; TCRdb has only the in-frame clones, and not every one. In the table there are about 140,000 clones, roughly 74% of which are singletons. The sample taken for sequencing was PBMCs. These receptors all come from a man aged 18 to 29 in good health and CMV-seropositive. The CDR3 runs from the conserved cysteine through the conserved F or W. The D gene is left open where the match is weak. Clone size is shown for a subset of rows, as once, few, many or a class of expanded clone.

D | J | V | size | CDR3 | DNA
TRBD1 | TRBJ2-7 | TRBV6-1 | NA | CASRQGQGASEQYF | TGTGCCAGCAGGCAAGGACAGGGGGCAAGTGAGCAGTACTTC
TRBD1 | TRBJ1-1 | TRBV29-1 | NA | CSAIQNRGLNTEAFF | TGCAGCGCCATCCAAAACAGGGGTCTTAACACTGAAGCTTTCTTT
TRBD1 | TRBJ1-4 | TRBV7-2 | few | CASSLVFRGRDEKLFF | TGTGCCAGCAGCTTAGTCTTCAGGGGGCGGGATGAAAAACTGTTTTTT
NA | TRBJ2-5 | TRBV4-1 | NA | CASSQTETVETQYF | TGCGCCAGCAGCCAGACAGAGACGGTGGAGACCCAGTACTTC
NA | TRBJ2-1 | TRBV4-1 | NA | CASSPLVRGANEQFF | TGCGCCAGCAGCCCCCTGGTCAGGGGTGCGAATGAGCAGTTCTTC
TRBD2 | TRBJ2-7 | TRBV7-2 | few | CASSLKESRGGYEQYF | TGTGCCAGCAGCTTAAAGGAGTCGCGGGGGGGCTACGAGCAGTACTTC
NA | TRBJ1-3 | TRBV6-1 | NA | CASSGTSGHTIYF | TGTGCCAGCAGTGGGACAAGTGGCCACACCATATATTTT
TRBD1 | TRBJ1-3 | TRBV7-9 | once | CASSSGPGGAGNTIYF | TGTGCCAGCAGCTCAGGCCCAGGGGGCGCCGGAAACACCATATATTTT
NA | TRBJ2-7 | TRBV4-1 | NA | CASSQAGGQSYEQYF | TGCGCCAGCAGCCAAGCCGGAGGACAGTCCTACGAGCAGTACTTC
NA | TRBJ1-1 | TRBV30 | NA | CAWSSKQGPTAFF | TGTGCCTGGAGCAGTAAACAGGGACCCACAGCTTTCTTT
NA | TRBJ2-5 | TRBV29-1 | NA | CSVAPGAEETQYF | TGCAGCGTTGCCCCAGGGGCTGAAGAGACCCAGTACTTC
NA | TRBJ1-4 | TRBV5-4 | NA | CASSSWTVPNEKLFF | TGTGCCAGCAGCTCATGGACAGTCCCGAATGAAAAACTGTTTTTT
TRBD2 | TRBJ2-3 | TRBV10-2 | NA | CASSESGPSGYTDTQYF | TGCGCCAGCAGTGAGTCAGGTCCTAGCGGATACACAGATACGCAGTATTTT
NA | TRBJ2-3 | TRBV5-1 | NA | CASSLGGSMSTDTQYF | TGCGCCAGCAGCTTGGGTGGCAGTATGAGCACAGATACGCAGTATTTT
NA | TRBJ2-6 | TRBV6-6 | NA | CASRMTDSGANVLTF | TGTGCCAGCCGAATGACAGACTCTGGGGCCAACGTCCTGACTTTC
TRBD2 | TRBJ2-7 | TRBV10-2 | NA | CASSTGTSGPRQYF | TGCGCCAGCAGTACCGGGACTAGCGGTCCCCGGCAGTACTTC
NA | TRBJ2-1 | TRBV9 | NA | CASSVAQQAFSYNEQFF | TGTGCCAGCAGCGTAGCACAACAGGCATTCTCCTACAATGAGCAGTTCTTC
NA | TRBJ1-4 | TRBV18 | NA | CASSPGQNEKLFF | TGTGCCAGCTCACCAGGGCAGAATGAAAAACTGTTTTTT
NA | TRBJ2-1 | TRBV11-2 | NA | CASTGGVSHNEQFF | TGTGCCAGCACCGGCGGGGTCTCCCACAATGAGCAGTTCTTC
NA | TRBJ2-5 | TRBV6-5 | NA | CASSYRRGEGKTQYF | TGTGCCAGCAGTTACCGGCGGGGAGAGGGAAAGACCCAGTACTTC
TRBD1 | TRBJ2-7 | TRBV10-2 | NA | CASSATDRGRPDEQYF | TGCGCCAGCAGTGCGACAGACAGGGGGCGACCCGACGAGCAGTACTTC
NA | TRBJ2-7 | TRBV6-5 | NA | CASSRSGPSREQYF | TGTGCCAGCAGTCGGTCCGGGCCTAGCCGGGAGCAGTACTTC
NA | TRBJ1-1 | TRBV6-1 | NA | CASRYTGPLNTEAFF | TGTGCCAGCAGATACACAGGACCCTTGAACACTGAAGCTTTCTTT
TRBD2 | TRBJ2-5 | TRBV11-2 | NA | CASSLRLAEETQYF | TGTGCCAGCAGCTTAAGACTAGCGGAAGAGACCCAGTACTTC
NA | TRBJ1-2 | TRBV6-4 | NA | CASSVTRNYGYTF | TGTGCCAGCAGTGTTACCAGAAACTATGGCTACACCTTC
TRBD2 | TRBJ2-7 | TRBV14 | once | CASSQVAGLAHEQYF | TGTGCCAGCAGCCAAGTTGCAGGACTAGCTCACGAGCAGTACTTC
NA | TRBJ2-2 | TRBV7-9 | NA | CASSPPFGGSLSGELFF | TGTGCCAGCAGCCCCCCTTTTGGAGGGTCCTTGTCCGGGGAGCTGTTTTTT
TRBD1 | TRBJ2-7 | TRBV13 | few | CASSARTGERYEQYF | TGTGCCAGCAGCGCCCGGACAGGGGAACGCTACGAGCAGTACTTC
TRBD2 | TRBJ2-1 | TRBV19 | NA | CASSPSGRAPYNEQFF | TGTGCCAGTAGTCCTAGCGGGAGGGCCCCCTACAATGAGCAGTTCTTC
NA | TRBJ1-5 | TRBV6-5 | NA | CASSSPDRSNQPQHF | TGTGCCAGCAGTTCACCTGACAGGAGCAATCAGCCCCAGCATTTT
TRBD1 | TRBJ2-7 | TRBV9 | NA | CASSPRQGSYEQYF | TGTGCCAGCAGCCCGAGACAGGGATCCTACGAGCAGTACTTC
TRBD2 | TRBJ2-1 | TRBV6-8 | NA | CASSYSNEAGGPNEQFF | TGTGCCAGCAGTTACTCGAACGAAGCGGGAGGGCCGAATGAGCAGTTCTTC
NA | TRBJ2-3 | TRBV9 | NA | CASGTWASTDTQYF | TGTGCCAGCGGCACTTGGGCAAGCACAGATACGCAGTATTTT
TRBD1 | TRBJ1-3 | TRBV7-2 | NA | CASSPTGTGAGNTIYF | TGTGCCAGCAGCCCGACCGGGACAGGGGCTGGAAACACCATATATTTT
TRBD1 | TRBJ1-2 | TRBV5-4 | NA | CASSLRDRRSYGYTF | TGTGCCAGCAGCCTGAGGGACAGGAGGTCTTATGGCTACACCTTC
NA | TRBJ1-2 | TRBV19 | NA | CASSIHLRENYGYTF | TGTGCCAGTAGTATCCATCTCCGTGAGAACTATGGCTACACCTTC
NA | TRBJ1-2 | TRBV6-1 | NA | CASSLGSYGYTF | TGTGCCAGCAGTCTCGGGAGCTATGGCTACACCTTC
NA | TRBJ1-3 | TRBV6-1 | few | CASSELDTIYF | TGTGCCAGCAGTGAATTAGACACCATATATTTT
TRBD2 | TRBJ2-1 | TRBV6-6 | NA | CASRYILAGGGNEQFF | TGTGCCAGCAGATACATACTAGCGGGAGGCGGCAATGAGCAGTTCTTC
NA | TRBJ2-1 | TRBV20-1 | NA | CSASGRPFF | TGCAGTGCTAGCGGGAGACCGTTCTTC
NA | TRBJ2-2 | TRBV5-1 | NA | CASSSTDANTGELFF | TGCGCCAGCAGCTCGACAGACGCGAACACCGGGGAGCTGTTTTTT
NA | TRBJ1-5 | TRBV18 | NA | CASSPGRQNSNQPQHF | TGTGCCAGCTCGCCCGGGAGACAAAATAGCAATCAGCCCCAGCATTTT
NA | TRBJ2-7 | TRBV5-6 | NA | CASRLWGGRLYEQYF | TGTGCCAGCAGATTGTGGGGAGGAAGACTCTACGAGCAGTACTTC
NA | TRBJ2-1 | TRBV2 | NA | CASSEASGLYNEQFF | TGTGCCAGCAGTGAAGCAAGCGGGTTATACAATGAGCAGTTCTTC
TRBD1 | TRBJ1-4 | TRBV7-9 | once | CASSVGQGYRKLFF | TGTGCCAGCAGCGTGGGACAGGGGTACCGAAAACTGTTTTTT
TRBD2 | TRBJ2-7 | TRBV5-1 | few | CASSAGLAGGYEQYF | TGCGCCAGCAGCGCAGGACTAGCGGGAGGCTACGAGCAGTACTTC
NA | TRBJ1-2 | TRBV7-9 | NA | CASSLAGATNYGYTF | TGTGCCAGCAGCTTAGCAGGGGCTACGAACTATGGCTACACCTTC
TRBD2 | TRBJ2-1 | TRBV10-3 | few | CASGGPAGTSSFDEQFF | TGTGCCTCGGGTGGGCCGGCGGGGACTAGCTCGTTCGATGAGCAGTTCTTC
NA | TRBJ2-2 | TRBV30 | NA | CAWSVQGWAGGELFF | TGTGCCTGGAGTGTACAGGGCTGGGCAGGTGGGGAGCTGTTTTTT
TRBD1 | TRBJ2-5 | TRBV2 | NA | CASAGQGMGQETQYF | TGTGCCAGCGCGGGACAGGGGATGGGCCAAGAGACCCAGTACTTC
TRBD2 | TRBJ2-1 | TRBV27 | NA | CASSRTGTSIYEQFF | TGTGCCAGCAGCCGGACCGGGACTAGTATCTATGAGCAGTTCTTC